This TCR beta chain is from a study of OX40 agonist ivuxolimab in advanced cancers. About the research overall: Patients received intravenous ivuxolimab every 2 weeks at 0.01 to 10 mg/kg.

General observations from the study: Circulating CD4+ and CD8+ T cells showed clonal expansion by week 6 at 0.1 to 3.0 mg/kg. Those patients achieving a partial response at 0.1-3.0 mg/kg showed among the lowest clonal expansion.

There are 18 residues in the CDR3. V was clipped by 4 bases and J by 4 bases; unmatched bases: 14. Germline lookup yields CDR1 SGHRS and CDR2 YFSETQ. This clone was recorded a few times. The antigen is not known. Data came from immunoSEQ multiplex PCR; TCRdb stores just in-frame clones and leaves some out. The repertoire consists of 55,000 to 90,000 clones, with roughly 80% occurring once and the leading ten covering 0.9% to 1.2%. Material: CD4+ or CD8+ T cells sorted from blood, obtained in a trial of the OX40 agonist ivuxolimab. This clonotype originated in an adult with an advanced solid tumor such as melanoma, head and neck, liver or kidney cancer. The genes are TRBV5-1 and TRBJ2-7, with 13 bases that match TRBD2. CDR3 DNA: TGCGCCAGCAGCCAGACTAGCGGGGGGCTCCATTCCGGTTACGAGCAGTACTTC. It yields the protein CASSQTSGGLHSGYEQYF.